Below, 21 T cell receptor beta chains from the same sample are listed, as sequenced in a study of early T cells in non-severe SARS-CoV-2 infection. Each CDR3 protein gets one entry after TCRdb re-called the 5' RACE reads with MiXCR. The sample lists over 95,000 distinct CDR3 sequences, about 15% occurring once. Sequencing input: whole blood. The receptors here all came from an adult who was a healthcare worker with PCR-confirmed SARS-CoV-2 infection or an uninfected control (not recorded which).

This clonotype has only a few counts. The genes are TRBV28 and TRBJ1-1, with TRBD1 as a possible D gene (6 bases). Germline assignment: CDR1 MDHEN and CDR2 SYDVKM. The CDR3 consists of 13 residues. V was trimmed by 5 bases and J by 5 bases, leaving 12 bases between them. The CDR3 sequence: CASSPGTPTEAFF. The CDR3 DNA sequence: TGTGCCAGCAGTCCCGGGACACCGACTGAAGCTTTCTTT.

This clonotype showed up just a few times. The rearrangement joins TRBV27 to TRBJ2-1; D may be TRBD2 (5 bases). The V end was cut by 1 base, the J end by 8 bases, with 15 bases between. This CDR3 spans 15 amino acids. CDR1 and CDR2 (germline): MNHEY, SMNVEV (reference sequence). CDR3: CASSLWPTRAHEQFF. The CDR3 DNA sequence: TGTGCCAGCAGTTTATGGCCCACTAGGGCCCATGAGCAGTTCTTC.

J is TRBJ2-7 and V is TRBV10-3; D might be TRBD2 (6 bases). This CDR3 region has 14 residues. V was cut by 2 bases and J by 4 bases, with 12 bases left in between. Germline V gene sequence: CDR1 ENHRY, CDR2 SYGVKD. The CDR3 reads CAISERLGTYEQYF. The CDR3 DNA follows: TGTGCCATCAGTGAGCGGCTCGGGACTTACGAGCAGTACTTC.

This clonotype came up a few times. The chain employs TRBV28 and TRBJ2-7, with D possibly called TRBD1 or TRBD2 (5 bases each). V dropped 4 bases and J dropped 8 bases, with 24 bases sitting between them. CDR1 MDHEN and CDR2 SYDVKM come from the germline V gene. This CDR3 comprises 16 residues. CDR3 sequence (DNA): TGTGCCAGCAGTTCGGACCGGGACGTCCAGGACATGAAGCAGTACTTC. Translated: CASSSDRDVQDMKQYF.

This clonotype has just a few counts. The rearrangement links TRBV6-5 to TRBJ1-2; D might be TRBD1 (5 bases). There are 15 residues in the CDR3. Germline lookup yields CDR1 MNHEY and CDR2 SVGAGI. Trimming removed 8 bases at V and 0 bases at J, with 16 bases between. CDR3 region: CASRWIGGANYGYTF. In DNA form, the CDR3 reads TGTGCCAGCCGGTGGATCGGGGGAGCTAACTATGGCTACACCTTC.

The chain carries TRBV20-1 and TRBJ2-7, with no clear D. V was pared by 3 bases and J by 0 bases, with 18 bases between. The germline gives CDR1 DFQATT, CDR2 SNEGSKA (reference sequence). This CDR3 region has 16 residues. This CDR3 reads CSARFTNGPSSYEQYF. CDR3 in DNA: TGCAGTGCTAGGTTTACTAACGGTCCAAGCTCCTACGAGCAGTACTTC.

This clonotype appeared a few times. This rearrangement joins TRBV27 to TRBJ1-2, with D uncertain. This CDR3 contains 12 residues. CDR1 MNHEY and CDR2 SMNVEV come from the germline V gene (reference sequence). Trimming shortened V by 2 bases and J by 9 bases, and 10 bases separated the two germline ends. This chain's CDR3 is CASSLGDGRYTF. In DNA, the CDR3 is TGTGCCAGCAGTTTAGGCGACGGCCGCTACACCTTC.

This clonotype was counted many times. V is TRBV18 and J is TRBJ1-1; TRBD1 matches at 7 bases. Germline-derived CDR1 and CDR2 are KGHSH and LQKENI. With V trimmed by 2 bases and J by 5 bases, 11 bases remained unmatched. CDR3 length: 16 amino acids. CDR3 nucleotides: TGTGCCAGCTCACCAACAGGGGCGGGAAGTTATACTGAAGCTTTCTTT. It codes for CASSPTGAGSYTEAFF.

The chain couples TRBV19 to TRBJ2-6; 8 positions match TRBD1. V was clipped by 1 base and J by 2 bases; unmatched bases: 7. Germline V gene data show CDR1 as LNHDA and CDR2 as SQIVND (reference sequence). This CDR3 is built from 18 residues. The CDR3 coding sequence is TGTGCCAGTAGTATAGCTTACCGACAGGGGACTGGGGCCAACGTCCTGACTTTC. Its protein is CASSIAYRQGTGANVLTF.

The table lists this clonotype with many counts. The V and J genes are TRBV6-6 and TRBJ1-1; 7 nucleotides align to TRBD1. Trimming cost V 6 bases and J 1 base; bases outside gene matches: 5. The CDR3 consists of 14 residues. Germline V gives CDR1 MNHNY, CDR2 SVGAGI (reference sequence). CDR3 residues: CASRARGENTEAFF. DNA for the CDR3: TGTGCCAGCAGAGCCAGGGGGGAGAACACTGAAGCTTTCTTT.

The rearrangement links TRBV14 to TRBJ2-7, with D tentatively TRBD1 (5 bases). The germline V gene has CDR1 SGHDN and CDR2 FVKESK. V gave up 0 bases and J gave up 0 bases, with 18 bases separating them. CDR3 length: 18 residues. This CDR3 reads CASSQEAGHGPSSYEQYF. Here the CDR3 DNA reads TGTGCCAGCAGCCAAGAGGCAGGGCACGGGCCCTCCTCCTACGAGCAGTACTTC. The full variable domain, with the rest looked up from reference TRBV14 and TRBJ2-7, is EAGVTQFPSHSVIEKGQTVTLRCDPISGHDNLYWYRRVMGKEIKFLLHFVKESKQDESGMPNNRFLAERTGGTYSTLKVQPAELEDSGVYFCASSQEAGHGPSSYEQYFGPGTRLTVT.

This clonotype was found a few times. This sequence joins TRBV7-9 and TRBJ2-7, with no clear D. Trimming pared 1 base from V and 0 bases from J, leaving 10 bases between. Germline V gene sequence: CDR1 SEHNR, CDR2 FQNEAQ (reference sequence). This CDR3 has 15 residues. The CDR3 region has the DNA TGTGCCAGCAGCTTAGATGGCGGAAGCTCCTACGAGCAGTACTTC. It codes for CASSLDGGSSYEQYF.

This clonotype has just a few counts. The chain couples TRBV28 to TRBJ2-2; TRBD2 matches 8 bases. Per the germline V gene, CDR1 is MDHEN and CDR2 is SYDVKM. V trimming: 2 bases; J trimming: 4 bases; junction bases outside the gene matches: 6. The CDR3 spans 16 residues. The CDR3 is CASSLGGGRGTGELFF. CDR3 DNA sequence: TGTGCCAGCAGTTTAGGCGGGGGGCGAGGCACCGGGGAGCTGTTTTTT.

The chain uses TRBV29-1 and TRBJ2-4; D is unclear. Germline V gene lookup returns CDR1 SQVTM and CDR2 ANQGSEA. Between the trimmed V and J ends, which lost 7 bases and 5 bases, there was a span of 12 bases. The CDR3 spans 12 residues. The CDR3 loop is CSARIGQNIQYF. Written as DNA, the CDR3 is TGCAGCGCCCGGATAGGGCAAAACATTCAGTACTTC.

This clonotype has only a few counts. V is TRBV20-1 and J is TRBJ2-1; 9 bases line up with TRBD2. Germline-derived CDR1 and CDR2 are DFQATT and SNEGSKA (reference sequence). J lost 5 bases, V lost 1 base, and 0 bases had no gene match. The CDR3 loop spans 13 amino acids. CDR3 in DNA: TGCAGTGCTAGAGGCGGGAGGGACAATGAGCAGTTCTTC. Residues: CSARGGRDNEQFF.

This clonotype was picked up a small number of times. CDR3 DNA: TGTGCCAGCAGCTTTGGACCCTACCCCACCTACGAGCAGTACTTC. Protein sequence: CASSFGPYPTYEQYF. V gene TRBV11-2 combines with J gene TRBJ2-7; unclear D gene. Germline CDR1 is SGHAT and CDR2 is FQNNGV. The V end was cut by 3 bases, the J end by 2 bases, with 14 bases between. The CDR3 has 15 residues.

V and J are TRBV5-4 and TRBJ2-7, with 8 bases identical to TRBD2. The J segment lost 6 bases and the V segment lost 6 bases, leaving 8 bases of the junction unmatched. The CDR3 has 13 residues. Germline CDR1 is SGHNT and CDR2 is YYREEE (reference sequence). DNA for the CDR3: TGTGCCAGCACTAACCCCGGGGGGGGCGAGCAGTACTTC. This sequence encodes CASTNPGGGEQYF.

The chain is built from TRBV24-1 and TRBJ2-4; D perhaps matches TRBD2 (5 bases). CDR3 size: 13 residues. The germline V gene encodes CDR1 KGHDR and CDR2 SFDVKD. V was clipped by 4 bases and J by 7 bases, with 10 bases between them. For the CDR3, the DNA is TGTGCCACCAGTGAAAAGAGGGTGAACATTCAGTACTTC. Translated: CATSEKRVNIQYF.

This clonotype was seen only a few times. This rearrangement joins TRBV20-1 to TRBJ2-1, with unresolved D. This CDR3 is 12 amino acids long. Germline CDR1 reads DFQATT; CDR2 reads SNEGSKA (reference sequence). The V gene lost 7 bases and the J gene lost 3 bases, with 10 bases spanning the gap. The DNA of the CDR3 is TGCAGTGTCAAGGATTACTACAATGAGCAGTTCTTC. This sequence encodes CSVKDYYNEQFF.

The sample holds many counts of this clonotype. The chain joins TRBV11-2 to TRBJ2-2; 9 bases are a match to TRBD2. The ends lost 2 bases at V and 2 bases at J; junction bases unmatched: 9. The CDR3 covers 18 residues. Germline lookup yields CDR1 SGHAT and CDR2 FQNNGV. CDR3 DNA sequence: TGTGCCAGCAGCTTAACATCGCGACTAGCGGATAACACCGGGGAGCTGTTTTTT. Protein product: CASSLTSRLADNTGELFF.

Ten or more counts support this clonotype. The chain employs TRBV3-1 and TRBJ2-3; TRBD2 matches 10 bases. This CDR3 is built from 16 residues. Per the germline V gene, CDR1 is LGHDT and CDR2 is YNNKEL (reference sequence). After removal of 6 bases from V and 0 bases from J, the junction contained 6 bases not matched to a gene. The CDR3 coding sequence is TGTGCCAGCAGTCCTCGGACTAGCGGAAGCACAGATACGCAGTATTTT. It is translated as CASSPRTSGSTDTQYF.